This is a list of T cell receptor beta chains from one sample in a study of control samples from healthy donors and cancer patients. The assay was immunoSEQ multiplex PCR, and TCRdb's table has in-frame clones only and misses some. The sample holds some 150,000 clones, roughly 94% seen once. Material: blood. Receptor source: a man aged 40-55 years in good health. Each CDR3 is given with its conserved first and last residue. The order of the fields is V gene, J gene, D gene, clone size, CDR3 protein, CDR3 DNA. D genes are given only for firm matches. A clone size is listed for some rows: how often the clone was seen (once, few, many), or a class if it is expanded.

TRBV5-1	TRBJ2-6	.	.	CASSLSGTHGRSGANVLTF	TGCGCCAGCAGCTTGTCCGGGACTCATGGACGCTCTGGGGCCAACGTCCTGACTTTC
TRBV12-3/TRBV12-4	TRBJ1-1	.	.	CASSLARGTEAFF	TGTGCCAGCAGTTTAGCGCGGGGGACTGAAGCTTTCTTT
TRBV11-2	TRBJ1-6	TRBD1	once	CASSRTGVYSPLHF	TGTGCCAGCAGCCGGACAGGGGTATATTCACCCCTCCACTTT
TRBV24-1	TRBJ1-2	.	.	CATSDSLGTNGYTF	TGTGCCACCAGTGATTCTCTTGGGACAAATGGCTACACCTTC
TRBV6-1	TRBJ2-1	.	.	CASSEGQHSGNEQFF	TGTGCCAGCAGTGAGGGTCAGCACTCGGGCAATGAGCAGTTCTTC
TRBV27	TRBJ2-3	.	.	CASTRDPSTDTQYF	TGTGCCAGCACGAGAGATCCTAGCACAGATACGCAGTATTTT
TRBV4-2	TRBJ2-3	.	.	CASSQESTRSRTDTQYF	TGTGCCAGCAGCCAAGAATCGACTAGATCTAGGACAGATACGCAGTATTTT
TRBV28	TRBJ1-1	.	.	CASSLPSYTEAFF	TGTGCCAGCAGTCTCCCGTCCTACACTGAAGCTTTCTTT
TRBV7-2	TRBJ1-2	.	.	CASSPRILRGYTF	TGTGCCAGCAGCCCCCGCATACTTCGCGGCTACACCTTC
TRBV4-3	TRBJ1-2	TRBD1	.	CASSQDGTGRGGYTF	TGCGCCAGCAGCCAAGATGGGACAGGCCGGGGTGGCTACACCTTC